These T cell receptor beta chains were read from a single sample in a study of blood T cell repertoires in COVID-19. Sequencing was performed with immunoSEQ multiplex PCR; in TCRdb, only in-frame clones are kept and a portion is missing. The table has fewer than 350,000 clones, approximately 85% seen once. Specimen: PBMCs or T cells enriched from blood (not recorded which). These receptors were taken from a man younger than 45 who had recovered from COVID-19. Each CDR3 is given with its conserved first and last residue. The D gene is left open where the match is weak. The listing skips clone size in some rows; elsewhere it reads once, few, many or a size class.

v_call	j_call	clone_size	d_call	cdr3_nt	cdr3_aa
TRBV5-1	TRBJ2-7	few	.	TGCGCCAGCAGGGGGCCTGGCGGTTGGCAGTACTTC	CASRGPGGWQYF
TRBV5-1	TRBJ2-7	.	TRBD2	TGCGCCAGCAGTACGGTAGCGGGGTCCTACGAGCAGTACTTC	CASSTVAGSYEQYF
TRBV5-1	TRBJ2-3	few	TRBD2	TGCGCCAGCTCGCGGGGGGTCACAGATACGCAGTATTTT	CASSRGVTDTQYF
TRBV30	TRBJ1-5	once	TRBD1	TGTGCCTGGAGCACAGGGGGCAATCAGCCCCAGCATTTT	CAWSTGGNQPQHF
TRBV9	TRBJ1-5	.	.	TGTGCCAGCAGCGGCTCAACAGGGACTATTAGCAATCAGCCCCAGCATTTT	CASSGSTGTISNQPQHF
TRBV11-2	TRBJ1-1	.	.	TGTGCCAGCAGCTTATATGGGGAGACTGAAGCTTTCTTT	CASSLYGETEAFF
TRBV9	TRBJ2-7	once	TRBD1	TGTGCCAGCGGCCGGGACAGGGTCTCCGTCGAGCAGTACTTC	CASGRDRVSVEQYF
TRBV27	TRBJ2-7	.	.	TGTGCCAGCTCACGACTAACAACCCGAGACGAGCAGTACTTC	CASSRLTTRDEQYF
TRBV3-1/TRBV3-2	TRBJ2-2	.	TRBD2	TGTGCCAGCAGCCAAGCCCCGGGGGGGTCAACCGGGGAGCTGTTTTTT	CASSQAPGGSTGELFF
TRBV6-5	TRBJ1-1	.	TRBD1	TGTGCCAGCAGTTACTCGGCAGGGGGCACTGAAGCTTTCTTT	CASSYSAGGTEAFF
TRBV9	TRBJ1-2	once	TRBD1	TGTGCCAGCAGCCCCCGACAGGGCTCCACCTTGGGCTATGGCTACACCTTC	CASSPRQGSTLGYGYTF
TRBV5-4	TRBJ1-6	.	TRBD1	TGTGCCAGCTGGACGGGGGACAGCAATTCACCCCTCCACTTT	CASWTGDSNSPLHF
TRBV28	TRBJ1-1	.	TRBD1	TGTGCCAGCAAAAACGCGGGGACAGGTAACTTGAACACTGAAGCTTTCTTT	CASKNAGTGNLNTEAFF
TRBV6-5	TRBJ2-1	.	TRBD2	TGTGCCAGCACCCTACTAGCGGGGCATCCTGAGCAGTTCTTC	CASTLLAGHPEQFF
TRBV30	TRBJ1-2	.	.	TGTGCCTGGAGTGACCCCAGGCGGGGGGCGAATGGCTACACCTTC	CAWSDPRRGANGYTF
TRBV30	TRBJ2-2	.	TRBD1	TGTGCCTGGGGGACAGGGTTTATCGGGGAGCTGTTTTTT	CAWGTGFIGELFF
TRBV10-1	TRBJ1-2	once	.	TGCGCCAGCAGTGAGGGGGGCAACTATGGCTACACCTTC	CASSEGGNYGYTF
TRBV9	TRBJ1-1	.	TRBD1	TGTGCCAGCAGCGTTAGGACAGGGGGCAGCACTGAAGCTTTCTTT	CASSVRTGGSTEAFF
TRBV19	TRBJ1-3	.	TRBD1	TGTGCCAGCAGAAGGGACAGGGAAGGTTCTGGAAACACCATATATTTT	CASRRDREGSGNTIYF
TRBV30	TRBJ1-6	once	TRBD1	TGTGCCTGGAGCCGGGACAGGGGGTCTTCACCCCTCCACTTT	CAWSRDRGSSPLHF
TRBV30	TRBJ1-2	.	.	TGTGCCTGGAGATCAAATCTCAGGGGCTACACCTTC	CAWRSNLRGYTF
TRBV6-2/TRBV6-3	TRBJ2-3	.	TRBD2	TGTGCCAGCAGTTACTCCCTAGCGGGGAGCACAGATACGCAGTATTTT	CASSYSLAGSTDTQYF
TRBV3-1/TRBV3-2	TRBJ2-7	.	TRBD1	TGTGCCAGCAGCCAAGGGACAGGGCAGGGCGAGCAGTACTTC	CASSQGTGQGEQYF
TRBV7-6	TRBJ2-3	.	.	TGTGCCAGCAGCCTAGGGTCAGGGGCGAACACAGATACGCAGTATTTT	CASSLGSGANTDTQYF
TRBV19	TRBJ1-2	.	TRBD1	TGTGCCAGTACCCCGCGGGCAGGGGGCGAGAACTATGGCTACACCTTC	CASTPRAGGENYGYTF
TRBV3-1/TRBV3-2	TRBJ1-2	once	.	TGTGCCAGCAGCCAAGGGTTGGCAGTTCTTAACTATGGCTACACCTTC	CASSQGLAVLNYGYTF
TRBV2	TRBJ1-1	once	TRBD1	TGTGCCAGCAGTGATGTACAGGGGGCCCCACCTGAAGCTTTCTTT	CASSDVQGAPPEAFF
TRBV2	TRBJ2-6	.	TRBD1	TGTGCCAGCAGCCTTCCACCTTGGGACAGGAGGCCTGGGGCCAACGTCCTGACTTTC	CASSLPPWDRRPGANVLTF
TRBV6-5	TRBJ1-3	.	.	TGTGCCAGCAGTCAGTCGGACATAATTGGAAACACCATATATTTT	CASSQSDIIGNTIYF
TRBV27	TRBJ2-7	once	TRBD1	TGTGCCAGCAGTTCTAGGACAGGTTCCTACGAGCAGTACTTC	CASSSRTGSYEQYF
TRBV3-1/TRBV3-2	TRBJ2-7	.	TRBD1	TGTGCCAGCAGTTCCGGGACAGGGGGCTACGAGCAGTACTTC	CASSSGTGGYEQYF
TRBV19	TRBJ1-2	.	.	TGTGCCAGTAGTATAATGCCTGGGCAGTCAAGCTACACCTTC	CASSIMPGQSSYTF
TRBV3-1/TRBV3-2	TRBJ2-3	.	.	TGTGCCAGCAGCCAAGCTAAGGGGTTTACGCAGTATTTT	CASSQAKGFTQYF
TRBV2	TRBJ1-2	.	.	TGTGCCAGCTTATCAATCAACAGGCCTCAGGGCTACACCTTC	CASLSINRPQGYTF
TRBV3-1/TRBV3-2	TRBJ1-5	.	.	TGTGCCAGCAGCCAAGGCAGGGATCAGCCCCAGCATTTT	CASSQGRDQPQHF
TRBV6-5	TRBJ2-7	.	.	TGTGCCAGCACCCCGACAGTCACCTACGAGCAGTACTTC	CASTPTVTYEQYF
TRBV7-2	TRBJ2-7	.	TRBD2	TGTGCCAGCAGCCAACGTAGCGGGGAGGCGTACGAGCAGTACTTC	CASSQRSGEAYEQYF
TRBV24-1	TRBJ2-1	few	TRBD2	TGTGCCACCAGTGACCCTAGCGGGGGACTCAATGAGCAGTTCTTC	CATSDPSGGLNEQFF
TRBV6-2/TRBV6-3	TRBJ2-3	.	TRBD1	TGTGCCAGCAGTTCCGATCCGGGACAGGGACCCCGCACAGATACGCAGTATTTT	CASSSDPGQGPRTDTQYF
TRBV28	TRBJ2-7	.	.	TGTGCCAGCGAACCCCGACGGGGTCGATCGGGAGACGAGCAGTACTTC	CASEPRRGRSGDEQYF
TRBV10-3	TRBJ2-1	few	TRBD2	TGTGCCATCAGAAACGGGGGGGCCAGTGTCGCTGAGCAGTTCTTC	CAIRNGGASVAEQFF
TRBV13	TRBJ1-3	.	.	TGTGCCAGCAGCACGGACATTGGAAACACCATATATTTT	CASSTDIGNTIYF
TRBV29-1	TRBJ1-2	once	TRBD1	TGCAGCGAAAGGACAGGGGATGGCTACACCTTC	CSERTGDGYTF
TRBV27	TRBJ2-2	.	.	TGTGCCAGCAGTCTAGAAGTCTCGACGGGAATCAACACCGGGGAGCTGTTTTTT	CASSLEVSTGINTGELFF
TRBV5-1	TRBJ1-1	once	TRBD1	TGCGCCAGCAGCACGGGACAGGGGCCGGGCACTGAAGCTTTCTTT	CASSTGQGPGTEAFF
TRBV7-6	TRBJ2-5	.	TRBD2	TGTGCCAGCAGCTTAGCTCGCGGGGGGGCCCGGGGCGAGACCCAGTACTTC	CASSLARGGARGETQYF
TRBV5-6	TRBJ2-5	.	.	TGTGCCAGCAGCCAGACAGCTCAAGAGACCCAGTACTTC	CASSQTAQETQYF
TRBV4-2	TRBJ2-5	.	.	TGTGCCAGCAGCCAAGAGGAGCGGGAGACCCAGTACTTC	CASSQEERETQYF
TRBV6-1	TRBJ1-3	few	TRBD1	TGTGCCAGCAGTGAAGAGGGGGCGAGATTGGGCACCATATATTTT	CASSEEGARLGTIYF